This record looks at one T cell receptor (beta chain) sequence and its context. Its cognate antigen is unknown. Germline CDR1 SGHNT, CDR2 YENEEA. With 5 bases clipped from V and 9 bases from J, the junction kept 12 bases outside the gene matches. This CDR3 spans 16 amino acids. These data belong to a study of T cell responses to AZD1222 COVID-19 vaccine. TCRdb's table, derived via immunoSEQ multiplex PCR, lists solely in-frame clones and lacks some. Here the sample spans around 100,000 clones, 84% being singletons. Study conclusions and caveats: Repertoires were collected only later (after the peak T cell response had occurred).

The chain links TRBV11-3 to TRBJ2-1; TRBD2 matches at 11 bases. The specimen comprised peripheral blood, sampled on day 0 of AZD1222 vaccination. The clonotype originates from an adult in good health. The CDR3 loop is CASSMTGTSGPAEQFF. The DNA for the CDR3 is TGTGCCAGCAGCATGACCGGGACTAGCGGCCCCGCTGAGCAGTTCTTC.